This T cell receptor beta chain was profiled in a study of blood T cell repertoires in COVID-19. CDR3 size: 18 residues. V shed 3 bases and J 1 base; nucleotides not matched to a gene: 9. Germline values: CDR1 LNHDA, CDR2 SQIVND (reference sequence). This clone was observed a handful of times. Generated by immunoSEQ multiplex PCR, the TCRdb table keeps only in-frame clones and is missing some. The sample records about 64,000 clones, 65% to 90% being singletons. This clonotype was sampled from a man aged 40-50 years with acute or convalescent COVID-19. The chain is built from TRBV19 and TRBJ2-6; 7 bases align to TRBD1. Sequenced sample: peripheral blood. CDR3 residues: CASSIRQGVTSGANVLTF. CDR3 bases: TGTGCCAGTAGTATTAGACAGGGAGTTACGTCTGGGGCCAACGTCCTGACTTTC. Based on the CDR3 plus reference TRBV19 and TRBJ2-6, the full variable domain is DGGITQSPKYLFRKEGQNVTLSCEQNLNHDAMYWYRQDPGQGLRLIYYSQIVNDFQKGDIAEGYSVSREKKESFPLTVTSAQKNPTAFYLCASSIRQGVTSGANVLTFGAGSRLTVL.